The clone carrying this T cell receptor beta chain was recorded once. Antigen: not known. The sample originates from a study of shared clonotypes between healthy human individuals. Study information: Each donor had three CD4 naive, three CD4 memory, two CD8 naive and one CD8 memory plate. Whole-study findings and limits: Exclusively blood specimens were collected; tissue repertoires likely differ. Some clonotypes were shared by all four sorted-subset donors, while others were not shared. The non-shared ones had lower generation probabilities than the shared ones.

The length of the CDR3 is 16 residues. Trimming removed 5 bases from V and 0 bases from J, with 13 bases in between. The germline CDR1 and CDR2 sequences are MNHEY and SMNVEV (reference sequence). Splitting of CD4+ cells produced CD45RA+ naive and CD45RA-negative memory subsets. Generated by immunoSEQ multiplex PCR, the TCRdb table keeps only in-frame clones and is missing some. The data hold a few million clones, with 85% to 95% observed a single time. This sequence was found in a young man in good health. Some clones in this sample may be carry-over from other donors' samples. Sequenced input: naive CD4+ T cells from PBMCs. Subset described: CD45RA+ positively selected. The rearrangement uses TRBV27 and TRBJ2-2; possible D gene TRBD1, 5 bases. Here the CDR3 DNA reads TGTGCCAGCAGTACCAACAGGCCCGCGAACACCGGGGAGCTGTTTTTT. This encodes CASSTNRPANTGELFF.